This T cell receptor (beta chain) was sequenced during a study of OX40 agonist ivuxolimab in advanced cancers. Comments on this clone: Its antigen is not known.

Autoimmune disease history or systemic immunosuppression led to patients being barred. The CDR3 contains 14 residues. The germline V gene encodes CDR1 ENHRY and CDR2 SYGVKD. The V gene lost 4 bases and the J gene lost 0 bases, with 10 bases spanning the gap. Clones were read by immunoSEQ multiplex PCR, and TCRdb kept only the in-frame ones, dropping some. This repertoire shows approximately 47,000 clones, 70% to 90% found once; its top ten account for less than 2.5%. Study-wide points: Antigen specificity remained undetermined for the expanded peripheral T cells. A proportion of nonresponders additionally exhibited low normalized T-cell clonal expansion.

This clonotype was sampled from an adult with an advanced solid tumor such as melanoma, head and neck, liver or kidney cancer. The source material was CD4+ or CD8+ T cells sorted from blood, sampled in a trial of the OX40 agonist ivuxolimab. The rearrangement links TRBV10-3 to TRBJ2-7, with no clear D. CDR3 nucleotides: TGTGCCATCAGTGGCCCATCAAGCTCCTACGAGCAGTACTTC. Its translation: CAISGPSSSYEQYF.